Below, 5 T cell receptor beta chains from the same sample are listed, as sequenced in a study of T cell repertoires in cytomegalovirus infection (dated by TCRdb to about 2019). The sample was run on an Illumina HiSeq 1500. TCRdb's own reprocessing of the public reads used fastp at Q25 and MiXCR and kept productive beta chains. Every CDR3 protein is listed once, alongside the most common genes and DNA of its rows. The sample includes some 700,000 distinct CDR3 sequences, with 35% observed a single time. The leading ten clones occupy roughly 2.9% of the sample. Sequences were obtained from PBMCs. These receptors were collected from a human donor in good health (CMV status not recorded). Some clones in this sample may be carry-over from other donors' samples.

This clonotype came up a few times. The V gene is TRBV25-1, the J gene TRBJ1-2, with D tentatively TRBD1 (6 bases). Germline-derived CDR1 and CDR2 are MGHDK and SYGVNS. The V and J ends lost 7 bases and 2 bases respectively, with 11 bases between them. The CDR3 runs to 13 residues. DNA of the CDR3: TGTGCCAGCACAGGGCAGGGGAACTATGGCTACACCTTC. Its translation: CASTGQGNYGYTF.

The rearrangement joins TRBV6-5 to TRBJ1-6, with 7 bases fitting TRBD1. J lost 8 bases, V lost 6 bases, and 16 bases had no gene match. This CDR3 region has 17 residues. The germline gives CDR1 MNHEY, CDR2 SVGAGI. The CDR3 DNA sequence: TGTGCCAGCAGGTCGGACAGGAACGGGTATTGGGATTCACCCCTCCACTTT. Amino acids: CASRSDRNGYWDSPLHF.

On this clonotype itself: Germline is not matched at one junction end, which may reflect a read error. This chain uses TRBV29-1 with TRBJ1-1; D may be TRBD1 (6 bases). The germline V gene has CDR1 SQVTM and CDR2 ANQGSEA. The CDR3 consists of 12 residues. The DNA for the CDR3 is TGCAGCGTGGGGGACACCAACACTGAAACTTTCTTT. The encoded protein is CSVGDTNTETFF.

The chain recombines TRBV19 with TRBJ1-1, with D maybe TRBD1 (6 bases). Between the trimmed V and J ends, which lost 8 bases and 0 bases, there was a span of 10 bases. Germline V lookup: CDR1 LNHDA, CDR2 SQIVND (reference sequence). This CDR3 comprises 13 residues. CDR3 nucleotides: TGTGCCAGTGGGACAACAGTGAACACTGAAGCTTTCTTT. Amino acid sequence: CASGTTVNTEAFF.

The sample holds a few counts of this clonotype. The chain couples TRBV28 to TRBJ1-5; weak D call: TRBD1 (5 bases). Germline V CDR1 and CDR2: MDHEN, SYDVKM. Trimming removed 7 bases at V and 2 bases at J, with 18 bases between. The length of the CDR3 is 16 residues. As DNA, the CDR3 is TGTGCCAGCAAAAGGTATAAAGGGGTGGGCAATCAGCCCCAGCATTTT. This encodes CASKRYKGVGNQPQHF.